This is a list of T cell receptor beta chains from one sample in a study of identical twins. TCRdb processed the 5' RACE reads anew with MiXCR; each CDR3 protein has one entry. This table holds approximately 550,000 distinct CDR3 sequences, about a fifth found once. The sample was also reused in another study, on yellow fever vaccine responses in identical twins.

Material for sequencing was CD4+ T cells sorted from blood. The source is a woman aged 18-35 years in good health. Each CDR3 is given with its conserved first and last residue. D genes are given only for firm matches. Some rows mark clone size as missing; the rest say once, few, many or name a class of expanded clone.

clone_size	v_call	j_call	d_call	cdr3_nt	cdr3_aa
few	TRBV20-1	TRBJ2-5	-	TGCAGTGCTAGAGCCTTCCCCCGGACACATAGCGGTGCCGTGCAAGAGACCCAGTACTTC	CSARAFPRTHSGAVQETQYF
few	TRBV5-1	TRBJ2-5	-	TGCGCCAGCAGCTTGATGGGAGACACTGGGGAGACCCAGTACTTC	CASSLMGDTGETQYF
-	TRBV29-1	TRBJ2-1	TRBD1	TGCAGCGTTGCCTCGGACAGGGTTTCTGGCAATGAGCAGTTCTTC	CSVASDRVSGNEQFF
once	TRBV28	TRBJ2-1	TRBD2	TGTGCCAGCAGTAAACGCGGGACTAGCGGGGCCAATGAGCAGTTCTTC	CASSKRGTSGANEQFF
-	TRBV20-1	TRBJ2-1	TRBD2	TGCAGTGCTACCCGCGGAAATCCGGGACTAGCGGGACCCAGCTCCTACAATGAGCAGTTCTTC	CSATRGNPGLAGPSSYNEQFF
-	TRBV6-5	TRBJ1-2	-	TGTGCCAGCAGTTACGATGGTACAGGACTTTATGGCTACACCTTC	CASSYDGTGLYGYTF
-	TRBV6-1	TRBJ1-6	TRBD1	TGTGCCAGCAGTGGCGACAGGGGAGAATCACCCCTCCACTTT	CASSGDRGESPLHF
-	TRBV5-1	TRBJ1-1	-	TGCGCCAGCAGCTTGGGTTCCGCCGGTATGAACACTGAAGCTTTCTTT	CASSLGSAGMNTEAFF
few	TRBV10-3	TRBJ1-1	TRBD1	TGTGCCATCAGTCCGGACAGGGGCGGTCTGCGTGGGATGAACACTGAAGCTTTCTTT	CAISPDRGGLRGMNTEAFF
-	TRBV12-3/TRBV12-4	TRBJ2-1	TRBD2	TGTGCCAGCAATCCCAGCGGGAGAGACTGGGGTGAGCAGTTCTTC	CASNPSGRDWGEQFF
few	TRBV15	TRBJ2-2	TRBD1	TGTGCCACCAGCAGAGTTCGGACAGGGGGTAATATCGGGGAGCTGTTTTTT	CATSRVRTGGNIGELFF
-	TRBV20-1	TRBJ2-3	-	TGCAGTGCTAGAGCGTCCAGCAGGGCGGATGCGTATTTT	CSARASSRADAYF
-	TRBV5-1	TRBJ2-5	TRBD2	TGCGCCAGCAGCGCTGTTCGCGGGAGGGAGACCCAGTACTTC	CASSAVRGRETQYF
few	TRBV7-8	TRBJ2-1	-	TGTGCCAGCAGAACAGACCCGGGACAATGGGCCTTAAATGAGCAGTTCTTC	CASRTDPGQWALNEQFF
few	TRBV11-1	TRBJ2-2	TRBD2	TGTGCCAGCAGCTTTCCGGGAGGGGTGTATCCCGGGGAGCTGTTTTTT	CASSFPGGVYPGELFF
few	TRBV7-6	TRBJ2-5	-	TGTGCCAGCAGCTCTTACCAACAGGGAGAAGAGACCCAGTACTTC	CASSSYQQGEETQYF
few	TRBV5-1	TRBJ2-3	TRBD1	TGCGCCAGCAGAACCGGGACAGCCCTCTACACAGATACGCAGTATTTT	CASRTGTALYTDTQYF
-	TRBV6-5	TRBJ2-3	TRBD2	TGTGCCAGCAGTTATAGCGGGGGGGCCATTGGAGATACGCAGTATTTT	CASSYSGGAIGDTQYF
-	TRBV6-1	TRBJ2-1	TRBD1	TGTGCCAGCAGCTCAACCCTCAACAGGGGGCCCTACAATGAGCAGTTCTTC	CASSSTLNRGPYNEQFF
-	TRBV10-2	TRBJ1-3	-	TGCGCCAGCAGTGAGTCTTTGGAGCTCTCGGGAAACACCATATATTTT	CASSESLELSGNTIYF
-	TRBV18	TRBJ1-1	TRBD1	TGTGCCAGCTCACCGGGGACAGGGGGCCAGGGCACTGAAGCTTTCTTT	CASSPGTGGQGTEAFF
few	TRBV29-1	TRBJ2-3	-	TGCAGCGGCGGATCCGGGACCCGTGGGACAGATACGCAGTATTTT	CSGGSGTRGTDTQYF
few	TRBV10-3	TRBJ2-6	-	TGTGCCATCAGTCCAAGGGGGGGACCTAGCTCTGGGGCCAACGTCCTGACTTTC	CAISPRGGPSSGANVLTF
-	TRBV29-1	TRBJ2-5	TRBD2	TGCAGCGAAAGTATGGCGGGGGGACCAGGGACCCAGTACTTC	CSESMAGGPGTQYF
-	TRBV18	TRBJ2-3	-	TGTGCCAGCTCACCACTGACAGCTAGCACAGATACGCAGTATTTT	CASSPLTASTDTQYF
-	TRBV7-2	TRBJ2-1	-	TGTGCCAGCAGCACCCTCTGGTCTAGCCACTACAATGAGCAGTTCTTC	CASSTLWSSHYNEQFF
few	TRBV5-1	TRBJ1-1	-	TGCGCCAGCAGCGCAGACAGTAAGCGGGAAGCTTTCTTT	CASSADSKREAFF
-	TRBV6-5	TRBJ1-6	-	TGTGCCAGCAGTAACCCCAGGAGCTCCTATAATTCACCCCTCCACTTT	CASSNPRSSYNSPLHF
few	TRBV7-2	TRBJ2-1	TRBD1	TGTGCCAGCAGCTTACATACCGGGACAGGGATCAATGAGCAGTTCTTC	CASSLHTGTGINEQFF
-	TRBV12-3/TRBV12-4	TRBJ2-1	TRBD2	TGTGCCACACTGCTCCGAGCGGGAGACCTGAATGAGCAGTTCTTC	CATLLRAGDLNEQFF
-	TRBV6-1	TRBJ1-1	-	TGTGCCAGTCGTGGGAAGGGACCAATGAACACTGAAGCTTTCTTT	CASRGKGPMNTEAFF
-	TRBV3-1	TRBJ2-1	TRBD2	TGTGCCAGCAGCCAGCCCAGGAGCGGGGGGTATAATGAGCAGTTCTTC	CASSQPRSGGYNEQFF
few	TRBV12-3/TRBV12-4	TRBJ2-1	TRBD2	TGTGCCAGCAGTTTAGCGTTTGCGGGAGGAACCTACAATGAGCAGTTCTTC	CASSLAFAGGTYNEQFF
few	TRBV10-3	TRBJ2-7	-	TGTGCCATCAGTGAGTCGATTGGCAGCTCCTACGAGCAGTACTTC	CAISESIGSSYEQYF
once	TRBV3-1	TRBJ2-2	-	TGTGCCAGCAGCCAAACCCCTAAGATCTCGGGCCCTCCCGGGGAGCTGTTTTTT	CASSQTPKISGPPGELFF
-	TRBV4-1	TRBJ2-5	-	TGCGCCAGCAGCCAAGACGGCCGTTATCTTGGGGAGACCCAGTACTTC	CASSQDGRYLGETQYF
many	TRBV7-3	TRBJ2-3	TRBD2	TGTGCCAGCAGCTTAACGGCGGGAGGAAACACAGATACGCAGTATTTT	CASSLTAGGNTDTQYF
few	TRBV11-2	TRBJ2-4	TRBD1	TGTGCCAGCAGCAAACGTCCGGGACAGGGATCCAAAAACATTCAGTACTTC	CASSKRPGQGSKNIQYF
-	TRBV5-1	TRBJ2-3	TRBD1	TGCGCCAGCAGCATTCCCCAGACAGGGAACACAGATACGCAGTATTTT	CASSIPQTGNTDTQYF
-	TRBV12-3/TRBV12-4	TRBJ2-1	-	TGTGCCAGCAGTTTACTCGGGGGAGCTGAGCAGTTCTTC	CASSLLGGAEQFF
few	TRBV3-1	TRBJ1-3	-	TGTGCCAGCAGCCAAGATTCGAGCTCTGGAAACACCATATATTTT	CASSQDSSSGNTIYF
-	TRBV5-1	TRBJ2-5	-	TGCGCCAGCAGCTTGGGGCAGGAACAAGAGACCCAGTACTTC	CASSLGQEQETQYF
-	TRBV5-1	TRBJ2-7	-	TGCGCCACCAAACGGGACACGACCTACGAGCAGTACTTC	CATKRDTTYEQYF
few	TRBV12-3/TRBV12-4	TRBJ2-3	TRBD2	TGTGCCAGCAGTTTCCTCCTAGCGGGAGGTTGGGCAGATACGCAGTATTTT	CASSFLLAGGWADTQYF
-	TRBV12-3/TRBV12-4	TRBJ2-7	TRBD2	TGTGCCAGCAGTACCGGGACTAGCGGGACGGTCCCCTACGAGCAGTACTTC	CASSTGTSGTVPYEQYF
-	TRBV4-1	TRBJ2-6	TRBD1	TGCGCCAGCAGCCAAGAGGGGACAGGGGATTTTGGGGTTTCTGGGGCCAACGTCCTGACTTTC	CASSQEGTGDFGVSGANVLTF
few	TRBV11-3	TRBJ1-5	TRBD1	TGTGCCAGCAGCCTGACAGGGGATAGCAATCAGCCCCAGCATTTT	CASSLTGDSNQPQHF